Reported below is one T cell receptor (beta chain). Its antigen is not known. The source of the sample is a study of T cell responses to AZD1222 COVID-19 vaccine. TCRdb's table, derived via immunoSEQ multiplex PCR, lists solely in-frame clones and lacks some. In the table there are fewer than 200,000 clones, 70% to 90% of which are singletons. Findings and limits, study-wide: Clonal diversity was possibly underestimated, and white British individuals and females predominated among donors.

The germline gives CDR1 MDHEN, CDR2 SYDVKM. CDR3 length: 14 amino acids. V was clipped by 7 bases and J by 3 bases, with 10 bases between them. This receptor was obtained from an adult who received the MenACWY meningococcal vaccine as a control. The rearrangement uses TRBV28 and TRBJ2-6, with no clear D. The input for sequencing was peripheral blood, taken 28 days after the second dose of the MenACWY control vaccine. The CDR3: CASNPPNGANVLTF. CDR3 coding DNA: TGTGCCAGCAACCCACCGAATGGGGCCAACGTCCTGACTTTC.